This T cell receptor (beta chain) was captured by sequencing in a study of response to subunit inactivated influenza vaccine listed by TCRdb under 2018. Background on the whole study: Deep quantitative T cell receptor repertoire profiling was used in the study to track responses to a trivalent subunit inactivated influenza vaccine. General study outcomes and caveats: The authors proposed that each seasonal influenza vaccination may bring in only a limited number of new T cells.

There are many counts of this clonotype. Its antigen remains undetermined. Base qualities are not at hand, and no much larger clone is one base apart. Library preparation used RT-PCR. The instrument was an Illumina HiSeq 2500. Using fastp trimming at Q25 and MiXCR clonotype assembly, TCRdb reanalyzed the public sequencing data and kept in-frame beta chains. Every entry covers one CDR3 protein and lists the most common genes and DNA from its rows. The sample yields 450,000 to 600,000 distinct CDR3 sequences; 6% to 9% were counted once. The ten largest clones add up to around 13% of the sample. The CDR3 measures 12 amino acids from cysteine to phenylalanine. Just CDR3 DNA is preserved here, 36 bases in frame from base 1. The junction carries 9 bases between V and J, which are trimmed by 0 bases and 7 bases respectively. Sequences DFQATT (CDR1) and SNEGSKA (CDR2) are obtained from the germline V gene (reference sequence).

This chain joins TRBV20-1 to TRBJ1-1; a weak D assignment points to TRBD1 (5 bases agree). The specimen comprised PBMCs from blood, sampled around 25 months after vaccination. This clonotype was sampled from a man aged 45 to 75 who received an inactivated influenza vaccine. Donor details come from another sample of the same person, matched by shared clones. The CDR3 protein is CSARDGGGEAFF. The sequence in DNA is TGCAGTGCTAGAGATGGTGGGGGTGAAGCTTTCTTT.